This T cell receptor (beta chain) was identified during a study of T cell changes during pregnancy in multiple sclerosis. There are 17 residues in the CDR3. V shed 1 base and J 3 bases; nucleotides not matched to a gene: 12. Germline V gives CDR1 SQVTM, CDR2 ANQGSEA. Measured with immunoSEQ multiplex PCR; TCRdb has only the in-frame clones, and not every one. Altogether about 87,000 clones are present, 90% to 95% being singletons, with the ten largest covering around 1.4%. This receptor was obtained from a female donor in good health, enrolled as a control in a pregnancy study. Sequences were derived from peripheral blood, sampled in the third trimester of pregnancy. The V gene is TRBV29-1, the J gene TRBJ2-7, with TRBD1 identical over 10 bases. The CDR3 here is CSVEGLRGDRGGYEQYF. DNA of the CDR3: TGCAGCGTTGAAGGTCTCCGAGGGGACAGGGGCGGCTACGAGCAGTACTTC.